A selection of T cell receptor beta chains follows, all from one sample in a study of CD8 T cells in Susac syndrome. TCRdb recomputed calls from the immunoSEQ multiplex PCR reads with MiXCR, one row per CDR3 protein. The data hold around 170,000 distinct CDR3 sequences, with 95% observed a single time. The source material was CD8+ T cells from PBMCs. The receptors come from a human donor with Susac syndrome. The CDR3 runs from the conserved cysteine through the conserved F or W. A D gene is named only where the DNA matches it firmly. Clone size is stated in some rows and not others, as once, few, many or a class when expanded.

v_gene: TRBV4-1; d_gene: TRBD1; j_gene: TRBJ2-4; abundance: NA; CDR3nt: TGCGCCAGCAGCCGTGGAACAACGACAGGGCCGCAGAGCATTCAGTACTTC; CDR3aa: CASSRGTTTGPQSIQYF
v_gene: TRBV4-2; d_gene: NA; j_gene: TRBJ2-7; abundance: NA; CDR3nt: TGTGCCAGCAGCTGGACGGACGGAACCTACGAGCAGTACTTC; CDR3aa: CASSWTDGTYEQYF
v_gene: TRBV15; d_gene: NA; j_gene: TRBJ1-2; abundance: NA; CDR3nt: TGTGCCACCAGCAGGACGACAGGTCTAAAAGGCTACACCTTC; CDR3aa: CATSRTTGLKGYTF
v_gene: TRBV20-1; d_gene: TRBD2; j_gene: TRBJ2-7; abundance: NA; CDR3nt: TGCAGTGCTACAATCGGAAGACTAGCGGGAGAGGTTTTCGACGAGCAGTACTTC; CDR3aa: CSATIGRLAGEVFDEQYF
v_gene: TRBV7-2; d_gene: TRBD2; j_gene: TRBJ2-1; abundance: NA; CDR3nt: TGTGCCAGCAGCACTCCTAGCGGGGGGGCAGTTGAGCAGTTCTTC; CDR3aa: CASSTPSGGAVEQFF
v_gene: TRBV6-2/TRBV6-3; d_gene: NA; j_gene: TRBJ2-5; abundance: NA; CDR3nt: TGTGCCAGCAGTTACATTACAGGGCAAGAGACCCAGTACTTC; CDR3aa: CASSYITGQETQYF
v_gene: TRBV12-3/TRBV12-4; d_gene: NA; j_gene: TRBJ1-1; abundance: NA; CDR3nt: TGTGCCAGCAGTTTAATAACGGGTATATCTGCGAACACTGAAGCTTTCTTT; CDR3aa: CASSLITGISANTEAFF
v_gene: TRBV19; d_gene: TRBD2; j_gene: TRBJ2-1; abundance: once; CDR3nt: TGTGCCAGTAGTGTACTAGCGGGAGCCAATGAGCAGTTCTTC; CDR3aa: CASSVLAGANEQFF
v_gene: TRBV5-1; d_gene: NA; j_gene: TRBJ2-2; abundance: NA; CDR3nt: TGCGCCAGCAGCCAAGGGACATCCAACGGGGAGCTGTTTTTT; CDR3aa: CASSQGTSNGELFF
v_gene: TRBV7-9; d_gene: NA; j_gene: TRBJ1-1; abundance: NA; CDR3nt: TGTGCCAGCAGCCTTTCTACTACTGAAGCTTTCTTT; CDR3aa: CASSLSTTEAFF
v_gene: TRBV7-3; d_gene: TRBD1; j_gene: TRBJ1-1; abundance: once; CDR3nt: TGTGCCAGCAGCCTAACCGGGACAGGGACTACTGAAGCTTTCTTT; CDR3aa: CASSLTGTGTTEAFF
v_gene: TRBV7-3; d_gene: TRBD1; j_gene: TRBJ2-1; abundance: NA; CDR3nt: TGTGCCAGCAGCTTACGTGGGACAGGGGGCAACAATGAGCAGTTCTTC; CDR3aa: CASSLRGTGGNNEQFF
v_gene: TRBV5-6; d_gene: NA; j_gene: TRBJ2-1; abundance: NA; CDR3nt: TGTGCCAGCAGCTTGGCCATCGCGAATGAGCAGTTCTTC; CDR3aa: CASSLAIANEQFF
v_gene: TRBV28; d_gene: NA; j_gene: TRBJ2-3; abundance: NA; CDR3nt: TGTGCCACCCTGGAGTTCAACACAGATACGCAGTATTTT; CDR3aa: CATLEFNTDTQYF
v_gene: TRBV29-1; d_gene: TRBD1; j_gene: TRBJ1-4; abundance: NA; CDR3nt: TGCAGCGGGGGGACAGGGGATGAAAAACTGTTTTTT; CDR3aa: CSGGTGDEKLFF
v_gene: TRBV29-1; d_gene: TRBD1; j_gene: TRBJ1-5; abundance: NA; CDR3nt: TGCAGCGTTGCAGGGGGCGAGGAGCCCCAGCATTTT; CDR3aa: CSVAGGEEPQHF
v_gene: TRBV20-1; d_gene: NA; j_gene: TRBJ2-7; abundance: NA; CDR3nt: TGCAGTGCTAGAAGGCAGACTTACGAGCAGTACTTC; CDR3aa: CSARRQTYEQYF
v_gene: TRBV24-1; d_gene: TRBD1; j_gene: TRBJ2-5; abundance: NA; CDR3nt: TGTGCCACCAGTGACCTCCCGGGGCCGGGACAGCAAGAGACCCAGTACTTC; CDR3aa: CATSDLPGPGQQETQYF
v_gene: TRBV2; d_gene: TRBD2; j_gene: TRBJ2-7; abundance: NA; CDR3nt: TGTGCCAGCAGTTCCGTACTAGCGGGATTCGCCTACGAGCAGTACTTC; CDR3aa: CASSSVLAGFAYEQYF
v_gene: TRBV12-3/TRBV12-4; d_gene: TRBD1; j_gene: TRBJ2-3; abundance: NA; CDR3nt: TGTGCCAGCAGTCTCGCCGGGACAGGGAACACAGATACGCAGTATTTT; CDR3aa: CASSLAGTGNTDTQYF
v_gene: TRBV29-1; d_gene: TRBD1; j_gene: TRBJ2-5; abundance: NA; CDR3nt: TGCAGCGTTGATGTAGAATCAACAGGGGGCATCCAAGAGACCCAGTACTTC; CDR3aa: CSVDVESTGGIQETQYF
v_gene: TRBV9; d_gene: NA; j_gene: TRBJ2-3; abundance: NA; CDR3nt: TGTGCCAGCAGCGTACCACCTAGCACAGATACGCAGTATTTT; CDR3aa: CASSVPPSTDTQYF
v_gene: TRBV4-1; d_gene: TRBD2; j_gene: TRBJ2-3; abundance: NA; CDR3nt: TGCGCCAGCAGCCAACACCTAGGACTAGCGGGGGCAAGGGATACGCAGTATTTT; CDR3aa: CASSQHLGLAGARDTQYF
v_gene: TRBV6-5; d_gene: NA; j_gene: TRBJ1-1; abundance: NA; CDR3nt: TGTGCCAGCCGCCTCCTCGGTGGGGACACTGAAGCTTTCTTT; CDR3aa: CASRLLGGDTEAFF
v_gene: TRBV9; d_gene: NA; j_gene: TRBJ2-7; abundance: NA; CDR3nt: TGTGCCAGCAGCGTAGGGCCATCGCTACTCAACTCCTACGAGCAGTACTTC; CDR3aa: CASSVGPSLLNSYEQYF
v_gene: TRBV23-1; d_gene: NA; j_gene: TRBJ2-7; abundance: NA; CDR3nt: TGCGCCAGCAGTCAAAGGAACAGGGATGTCCACGAGCAGTACTTC; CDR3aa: CASSQRNRDVHEQYF